This is a list of T cell receptor beta chains from one sample in a study of blood T cell repertoires in COVID-19. Data came from immunoSEQ multiplex PCR; TCRdb stores just in-frame clones and leaves some out. The profile shows approximately 130,000 clones, 70% to 90% of them singletons. Sequenced material: peripheral blood. The receptor source for this set is a human donor in a cohort sampled during active COVID-19. CDR3s include the opening cysteine and the closing phenylalanine or tryptophan. Fields, in order: V gene, clone size, D gene, J gene, CDR3 length, CDR3 DNA, CDR3 protein. D genes are given only for firm matches. Rows give clone size only sometimes, using once, few, many, or a class for an expanded clone.

TRBV6-4	.	TRBD1	TRBJ2-1	15	TGTGCCAGCAGTGCTGGACAGGGATCCTACAATGAGCAGTTCTTC	CASSAGQGSYNEQFF
TRBV12-3/TRBV12-4	.	.	TRBJ1-2	13	TGTGCCAGCAGTCTTTACAGGGAGAACGGCTACACCTTC	CASSLYRENGYTF
TRBV3-1/TRBV3-2	.	TRBD1	TRBJ1-6	20	TGTGCCAGCAGCCAAGTAACGGGAACCGGGACAGGGGGCAGAGGTTCACCCCTCCACTTT	CASSQVTGTGTGGRGSPLHF
TRBV19	.	TRBD1	TRBJ2-5	13	TGTGCCAGTAGTATGACAGGGCAAGGTACCCAGTACTTC	CASSMTGQGTQYF
TRBV27	medium-sized	.	TRBJ2-1	14	TGTGCCAGCACCTTACGGGTCGGGAACAATGAGCAGTTCTTC	CASTLRVGNNEQFF
TRBV11-3	.	.	TRBJ2-2	15	TGTGCCAGCAGCTTAGTGCGGGGTGGCACCGGGGAGCTGTTTTTT	CASSLVRGGTGELFF
TRBV19	.	TRBD1	TRBJ1-1	15	TGTGCCAGTAGTATTAGACAGGGTCCGGGCACTGAAGCTTTCTTT	CASSIRQGPGTEAFF
TRBV5-4	.	TRBD1	TRBJ1-1	18	TGTGCCAGCAGCTTACTCCGGGACAGGGGGCAACTGAACACTGAAGCTTTCTTT	CASSLLRDRGQLNTEAFF
TRBV7-9	few	.	TRBJ1-3	18	TGTGCCAGCAGCTTAGGGGGCCCCAGGGGACCCTCTGGAAACACCATATATTTT	CASSLGGPRGPSGNTIYF
TRBV6-4	.	.	TRBJ1-2	12	TGTGCCAGCAGTGGGGCCGACTATGGCTACACCTTC	CASSGADYGYTF
TRBV6-5	few	.	TRBJ2-7	15	TGTGCCAGCACCTTGTCAGGGGCCAGCTCCTACGAGCAGTACTTC	CASTLSGASSYEQYF
TRBV6-5	once	TRBD1	TRBJ2-1	15	TGTGCCAGCAGCCCAGGACAGGGGATCATTAATGAGCAGTTCTTC	CASSPGQGIINEQFF
TRBV6-2/TRBV6-3	.	TRBD2	TRBJ2-7	19	TGTGCCAGCAGCACCCTGAGCGGACTAGCGGGCCTAGGTCCCTACGAGCAGTACTTC	CASSTLSGLAGLGPYEQYF
TRBV6-5	.	TRBD1	TRBJ1-3	14	TGTGCCAGCAGACAGGGGGCCTCTGGAAACACCATATATTTT	CASRQGASGNTIYF
TRBV18	.	TRBD1	TRBJ2-5	14	TGTGCCAGCTCACCCGACAGGGCTGGAGAGACCCAGTACTTC	CASSPDRAGETQYF
TRBV2	.	.	TRBJ1-1	15	TGTGCCAGCAGTGAAGCGGGAGGGTTTGGTTTTGAAGCTTTCTTT	CASSEAGGFGFEAFF
TRBV5-4	.	TRBD2	TRBJ2-3	15	TGTGCCAGCAGCCCCCGACTAGCGGGAGCACATACGCAGTATTTT	CASSPRLAGAHTQYF